This is a list of T cell receptor beta chains from one sample in a study of blood T cell repertoires in COVID-19. The data were produced by immunoSEQ multiplex PCR, yet TCRdb's version contains in-frame clones alone and is incomplete. The sample yields roughly 500,000 clones, over 75% seen once. The material sequenced was PBMCs or T cells enriched from blood (not recorded which). These receptors originate from a woman aged 40 to 55 who had recovered from COVID-19. The CDR3 runs from the conserved cysteine through the conserved F or W. The D gene is left open where the match is weak. Part of the rows lack a size; the others show once, few, many or a class for expanded clones.

>NA|TRBJ2-1|13|TRBV29-1|TRBD2
TGCAGCGGTAGCGGGAGATTTGTAGATGAGCAGTTCTTC
CSGSGRFVDEQFF
>NA|TRBJ2-7|13|TRBV27|NA
TGTGCCAGCAGTTCGGAGCGTGCCTACGAGCAGTACTTC
CASSSERAYEQYF
>NA|TRBJ2-1|21|TRBV9|TRBD2
TGTGCCAGCAGCGTAGGTCTCCTCGGGACTATTGCGGCTCGGGCAATTGATGAGCAGTTCTTC
CASSVGLLGTIAARAIDEQFF
>NA|TRBJ1-2|16|TRBV6-2/TRBV6-3|NA
TGTGCCAGCAGTTCCGGGACACCACGAGCTAACTATGGCTACACCTTC
CASSSGTPRANYGYTF
>NA|TRBJ1-2|14|TRBV6-2/TRBV6-3|TRBD1
TGTGCCAGCAGCCGAGGGGGACAGCCCTATGGCTACACCTTC
CASSRGGQPYGYTF
>NA|TRBJ1-2|15|TRBV27|TRBD1
TGTGCCAGACCCCCGGGACAGGGAATCTTAAATGGCTACACCTTC
CARPPGQGILNGYTF
>NA|TRBJ2-1|14|TRBV5-4|TRBD2
TGTGCCAGCAGCTTGGAACTAGCGGGAGGTGAGCAGTTCTTC
CASSLELAGGEQFF
>NA|TRBJ1-2|13|TRBV7-9|TRBD1
TGTGCCAGCAGCTTATACGGGACAGACGGCTACACCTTC
CASSLYGTDGYTF
>NA|TRBJ1-1|11|TRBV29-1|NA
TGCAGCGTGGGAGGGGGAGGGGAAGCTTTCTTT
CSVGGGGEAFF
>NA|TRBJ1-1|12|TRBV2|TRBD1
TGTGCCAGCAGTCCGGACAGGAGGGAAGCTTTCTTT
CASSPDRREAFF
>NA|TRBJ2-2|16|TRBV5-4|NA
TGTGCCAGCAGCTTAACAGGGGGGGGCCTGGCCGGGGAGCTGTTTTTT
CASSLTGGGLAGELFF
>NA|TRBJ1-3|17|TRBV18|NA
TGTGCCAGCTCACCAAGAACAGGTTGGGGCTCTGGAAACACCATATATTTT
CASSPRTGWGSGNTIYF
>NA|TRBJ1-2|16|TRBV18|TRBD1
TGTGCCAGCTCGAGGAGGGGACAGGGCGCTAACTATGGCTACACCTTC
CASSRRGQGANYGYTF
>NA|TRBJ2-7|13|TRBV7-2|NA
TGTGCCAGCAGCTTCGGGGGTCCTGGCGAGCAGTACTTC
CASSFGGPGEQYF
>NA|TRBJ1-2|16|TRBV7-8|TRBD1
TGTGCCAGCAGCTTTTCCCGGACAGGGGGCAACTATGGCTACACCTTC
CASSFSRTGGNYGYTF
>once|TRBJ2-7|14|TRBV6-4|TRBD2
TGTGCCAGCAGCGATAACGGACTAGCGGGAGAGCAGTACTTC
CASSDNGLAGEQYF
>NA|TRBJ1-1|15|TRBV11-1|NA
TGTGCCAGCAGCTTAGGTGGCAGGGCGAACACTGAAGCTTTCTTT
CASSLGGRANTEAFF
>few|TRBJ2-2|16|TRBV6-2/TRBV6-3|NA
TGTGCCAGCAGTTGGGAGATGGAAGGTAACACCGGGGAGCTGTTTTTT
CASSWEMEGNTGELFF
>NA|TRBJ1-2|13|TRBV19|NA
TGTGCCAGTAGTAACGACAGGAACTATGGCTACACCTTC
CASSNDRNYGYTF
>NA|TRBJ2-1|14|TRBV6-5|TRBD2
TGTGCCAGCTTTAGCGGGAACTCCTACAATGAGCAGTTCTTC
CASFSGNSYNEQFF
>NA|TRBJ2-7|16|TRBV7-2|TRBD2
TGTGCCAGCAGCTTAGCTGCCACTAGCGGGAGTTACGAGCAGTACTTC
CASSLAATSGSYEQYF
>NA|TRBJ2-5|17|TRBV7-2|TRBD2
TGTGCCAGCAGCTCGGGACTAGCGGGAGTGCGGGTAGAGACCCAGTACTTC
CASSSGLAGVRVETQYF
>NA|TRBJ2-5|16|TRBV9|TRBD2
TGTGCCAGCAGCGTAGAGGGACTAACACAAAAAGAGACCCAGTACTTC
CASSVEGLTQKETQYF
>NA|TRBJ2-6|20|TRBV19|TRBD1
TGTGCCAGTACCCAAATCCGGGACAGGGTTTTCCGGACACGGGCCAACGTCCTGACTTTC
CASTQIRDRVFRTRANVLTF
>once|TRBJ1-1|13|TRBV14|TRBD1
TGTGCCAGCAGCCGGACAGGAAACACTGAAGCTTTCTTT
CASSRTGNTEAFF
>NA|TRBJ1-1|13|TRBV7-8|TRBD1
TGTGCCAGCAGCTTCGACAGGGGCACTGAAGCTTTCTTT
CASSFDRGTEAFF
>NA|TRBJ2-7|14|TRBV4-3|TRBD1
TGCGCCAGCAGCCAAGCCCGACAGGGCTACGAGCAGTACTTC
CASSQARQGYEQYF
>NA|TRBJ2-7|16|TRBV11-2|TRBD2
TGTGCCAGCAGCCCCCGGGCTAGCGGGTCCTGGTACGAGCAGTACTTC
CASSPRASGSWYEQYF
>NA|TRBJ1-1|12|TRBV15|NA
TGTGCCACCAGCAGAGATCTCGGGGAAGCTTTCTTT
CATSRDLGEAFF
>NA|TRBJ2-2|12|TRBV30|NA
TGTGCCTGGACAGAAAACACCGGGGAGCTGTTTTTT
CAWTENTGELFF